This T cell receptor (beta chain) is from a study of control samples from healthy donors and cancer patients. Measured with immunoSEQ multiplex PCR; TCRdb has only the in-frame clones, and not every one. In the table there are under 450,000 clones, around 90% of which are singletons. The CDR3 length is 16 residues. Germline V CDR1 and CDR2: KGHSH, LQKENI. V was pared by 6 bases and J by 5 bases, with 8 bases of the junction left unmatched. Sequenced sample: PBMCs. The receptor was derived from a man in his forties with head and neck cancer. The gene calls are TRBV18 and TRBJ2-7; TRBD2 matches at 15 bases. CDR3 sequence: CASSQGTSGRNDEQYF. CDR3 DNA sequence: TGTGCCAGCTCCCAAGGGACTAGCGGGAGGAACGACGAGCAGTACTTC. Full variable domain (remainder filled in from reference TRBV18 and TRBJ2-7): NAGVMQNPRHLVRRRGQEARLRCSPMKGHSHVYWYRQLPEEGLKFMVYLQKENIIDESGMPKERFSAEFPKEGPSILRIQQVVRGDSAAYFCASSQGTSGRNDEQYFGPGTRLTVT.